A single sample is the source of the 18 T cell receptor beta chains below, sequenced in a study of glioma-infiltrating T cells. The iRepertoire nested amplicon-rescue multiplex PCR amplified TCR alpha and beta CDR3s from RNA. TCRdb recomputed calls from the multiplex PCR reads with MiXCR, one row per CDR3 protein. The sample has about 110,000 distinct CDR3 sequences; 20% to 30% are singletons. The sequenced sample consisted of glioma tissue, nonneoplastic brain tissue, or PBMCs (not recorded which). Every receptor here comes from a human donor with low-grade glioma or glioblastoma, undergoing nonglioma brain surgery, or in good health (not recorded which).

This clonotype was seen more than once but under ten times. The gene calls are TRBV4-2 and TRBJ2-2; no reliable D call. The CDR3 sequence is 16 residues long. The V gene lost 0 bases and the J gene lost 0 bases, with 8 bases spanning the gap. Germline V gene data show CDR1 as LGHNA and CDR2 as YNFKEQ. This chain's CDR3 is CASSQEPGANTGELFF. In DNA form, the CDR3 reads TGTGCCAGCAGCCAAGAGCCGGGCGCGAACACCGGGGAGCTGTTTTTT.

This clonotype was counted ten times or more. CDR3 nucleotide sequence: TGCGCCAGCAGCCAAGATTGGACTAGCGGGAGAGCCTACAATGAGCAGTTCTTC. It codes for CASSQDWTSGRAYNEQFF. V is TRBV4-1 and J is TRBJ2-1, with TRBD2 identical over 13 bases. V lost 0 bases to trimming and J lost 2 bases; unmatched junction nucleotides: 4. Germline CDR1 reads MGHRA; CDR2 reads YSYEKL. The CDR3 has 18 residues.

This clonotype came up many times. The chain employs TRBV25-1 and TRBJ2-1; tentative D call: TRBD1 (6 bases). The germline CDR1 and CDR2 sequences are MGHDK and SYGVNS. The CDR3 sequence is 13 residues long. Trimming removed 4 bases at V and 9 bases at J, with 13 bases between. The CDR3 protein is CASSAGTRSEQFF. The CDR3 DNA sequence: TGTGCCAGCAGTGCCGGGACACGTAGTGAGCAGTTCTTC.

This clonotype came up many times. The V and J genes are TRBV18 and TRBJ2-7, with D unclear. CDR3 length equals 13 residues. Germline V gives CDR1 KGHSH, CDR2 LQKENI. Trimming took 0 bases from V and 3 from J, leaving 6 bases between them. The DNA of the CDR3 is TGTGCCAGCTCACCACCAGGGATCTACGAGCAGTACTTC. Translated, it gives CASSPPGIYEQYF.

This clonotype was seen ten or more times. V gene TRBV20-1 combines with J gene TRBJ1-3, with D possibly being TRBD1 (5 bases). Trimming stripped 4 bases from V and 3 bases from J, with 10 bases between. CDR3 length: 13 residues. Per the germline V gene, CDR1 is DFQATT and CDR2 is SNEGSKA (reference sequence). The CDR3 reads CSATRDGGNTIYF. The CDR3, as DNA: TGCAGTGCTACCCGGGACGGTGGAAACACCATATATTTT.

This clonotype was found many times. J is TRBJ2-1 and V is TRBV7-3; 8 nucleotides agree with TRBD2. This CDR3 is 17 amino acids long. Germline loops: CDR1 SGHTA, CDR2 FQGTGA. Unmatched junction bases numbered 8, after V lost 0 bases and J lost 4 bases. The CDR3 sequence: CASSLTGPSGGYNEQFF. As DNA, the CDR3 is TGTGCCAGCAGCTTAACGGGACCCAGCGGGGGATACAATGAGCAGTTCTTC.

This clonotype was picked up many times. CDR3 bases: TGTGCCAGCAGCCAAGAGGGACAGGGGGCAACAGATACGCAGTATTTT. Its translation: CASSQEGQGATDTQYF. This chain links TRBV4-2 with TRBJ2-3; 12 nucleotides match TRBD1. Germline trimming cut 0 bases from V and 3 bases from J; bases unmatched to any gene: 1. The CDR3 covers 16 residues. The germline V gene encodes CDR1 LGHNA and CDR2 YNFKEQ.

Note on this clonotype: The junction and the germline gene differ at one end; a read error may be behind it. The V and J genes are TRBV6-8 and TRBJ2-1; 13 bases are a match to TRBD2. The CDR3 consists of 15 residues. CDR1 MNHGY and CDR2 SAAAGT come from the germline V gene. The CDR3 bases are TGTGCCAGAAGGCGGACTAGCGGGGGTTACAATAAGCAGTTCTTC. Its translation: CARRRTSGGYNKQFF.

This chain links TRBV12-3 or TRBV12-4 with TRBJ1-5, with D perhaps matching TRBD1 (5 bases). Deletions cut 7 bases from V and 4 bases from J, with 17 bases between. The CDR3 extends over 15 amino acids. The CDR3: CASTPSGAGNQPQHF. CDR3 coding DNA: TGTGCCAGCACCCCCAGTGGCGCAGGGAATCAGCCCCAGCATTTT.

The rearrangement joins TRBV4-1 to TRBJ2-6, with D possibly being TRBD1 (6 bases). V was shortened by 0 bases and J by 0 bases, with 15 bases between the two germline ends. CDR3 length equals 19 residues. In germline, CDR1 is MGHRA, CDR2 YSYEKL. The CDR3 DNA is TGCGCCAGCAGCCAAGATAGTGGACAGTCTAGCTCTGGGGCCAACGTCCTGACTTTC. Protein sequence: CASSQDSGQSSSGANVLTF.

This clonotype was counted many times. The CDR3 sequence: CSVEGTHGSSYEQYF. The CDR3, as DNA: TGCAGCGTTGAAGGTACTCACGGTAGCTCCTACGAGCAGTACTTC. This chain links TRBV29-1 with TRBJ2-7; no definite D call. V was clipped by 1 base and J by 0 bases, with 13 bases between them. The CDR3 length is 15 residues. In germline, CDR1 is SQVTM, CDR2 ANQGSEA.

This clonotype has ten or more counts. The CDR3 spells CSATRHAASTDTQYF. CDR3 nucleotides: TGCAGTGCTACCCGACATGCAGCTAGCACAGATACGCAGTATTTT. The gene calls are TRBV20-1 and TRBJ2-3; D is ambiguous. V dropped 4 bases and J dropped 0 bases, with 14 bases sitting between them. The CDR3 contains 15 residues. Per the germline V gene, CDR1 is DFQATT and CDR2 is SNEGSKA (reference sequence).

This clonotype was detected ten times or more. The rearrangement links TRBV29-1 to TRBJ2-5, with 8 bases matching TRBD2. This CDR3 contains 14 residues. In germline, CDR1 is SQVTM, CDR2 ANQGSEA. With 3 bases clipped from V and 7 bases from J, the junction kept 10 bases outside the gene matches. The CDR3 coding sequence is TGCAGCGTTGATGTGGGACTAGGGTTGGTGACCCAGTACTTC. This sequence encodes CSVDVGLGLVTQYF. Filled out from reference TRBV29-1 and TRBJ2-5, the complete variable domain reads SAVISQKPSRDICQRGTSLTIQCQVDSQVTMMFWYRQQPGQSLTLIATANQGSEATYESGFVIDKFPISRPNLTFSTLTVSNMSPEDSSIYLCSVDVGLGLVTQYFGPGTRLLVL.

V usage is TRBV6-1 and J usage is TRBJ2-1; 11 bases match TRBD2. Trimming took 5 bases from V and 8 from J; bases not matched to a gene: 11. This CDR3 has 16 residues. The germline gives CDR1 MNHNS, CDR2 SASEGT. CDR3 sequence reads: CASSPVAGGPPDEQFF. In DNA, the CDR3 is TGTGCCAGCAGTCCGGTAGCGGGGGGGCCCCCGGATGAGCAGTTCTTC.

This clonotype has ten or more counts. This chain uses TRBV27 with TRBJ2-7; D is unclear. The germline CDR1 and CDR2 sequences are MNHEY and SMNVEV (reference sequence). The ends were cut back, 2 bases at V and 0 bases at J, with 8 bases in the middle. The CDR3 spans 14 residues. This chain's CDR3 is CASSLRTGSYEQYF. As DNA, the CDR3 is TGTGCCAGCAGTTTAAGGACGGGCTCCTACGAGCAGTACTTC.

This clonotype was detected ten times or more. The chain is built from TRBV5-1 and TRBJ2-1; 7 bases fit TRBD2. The CDR3 contains 14 residues. Germline V gives CDR1 SGHRS, CDR2 YFSETQ. Trimming took 4 bases from V and 6 from J; bases not matched to a gene: 7. The CDR3 DNA sequence: TGCGCCAGCAGCGAAGGGAGCGGGGTCAATGAGCAGTTCTTC. It encodes CASSEGSGVNEQFF.

This clonotype was picked up a small number of times. The J gene is TRBJ2-5, the V gene TRBV29-1, with D tentatively TRBD1 (5 bases). This CDR3 region has 12 residues. Germline CDR1 and CDR2: SQVTM and ANQGSEA. The germline V and J ends were trimmed by 6 bases and 1 base, with 9 bases remaining between them. This CDR3 is CSVVTGQETQYF. The CDR3 DNA sequence: TGCAGCGTCGTTACAGGCCAAGAGACCCAGTACTTC. The full variable domain, with the rest looked up from reference TRBV29-1 and TRBJ2-5, is SAVISQKPSRDICQRGTSLTIQCQVDSQVTMMFWYRQQPGQSLTLIATANQGSEATYESGFVIDKFPISRPNLTFSTLTVSNMSPEDSSIYLCSVVTGQETQYFGPGTRLLVL.

As concerns this clonotype: A read error is possible here, since a much larger clone lies one base away. The chain combines TRBV19 with TRBJ2-5; TRBD1 matches 10 bases. The DNA end is more similar to TRBJ2-1, so the J call may be wrong. This CDR3 is built from 14 residues. Per the germline V gene, CDR1 is LNHDA and CDR2 is SQIVND (reference sequence). As DNA, the CDR3 is TGTGCCAGTAGAAGACCGGGACAGGGGAATGAGCAGTTCTTC. It codes for CASRRPGQGNEQFF.